These 25 T cell receptor beta chains were all obtained from the same sample, sequenced in a study of beta chain features in type 1 diabetes. Study-wide points: When Type 1 diabetes patients were examined, their TCRB CDR3s proved moderately but significantly shorter in all four CD4+ subsets.

Every isolated RNA sample was fully reverse transcribed, so sequencing captured expressed TCRB transcripts. Sequencing was performed with immunoSEQ multiplex PCR; in TCRdb, only in-frame clones are kept and a portion is missing. This sample carries hundreds of thousands of clones, 10% to 15% of them seen once, and the ten largest clones take around 0.022%. The antigens for these receptors are not known. Sequences were obtained from naive CD4+ T cells from blood. Receptors originate from a man aged 18 to 29 with type 1 diabetes.

The chain links TRBV7-8 to TRBJ2-3; possibly TRBD2 for D (5 bases). The germline CDR1 and CDR2 sequences are SGHVS and FQNEAQ. CDR3 length: 12 amino acids. V was cut by 5 bases and J by 6 bases, with 9 bases left in between. The CDR3 nucleotides are TGTGCCAGCAGCGGGAGTGTGGATACGCAGTATTTT. This translates into CASSGSVDTQYF.

The gene calls are TRBV30 and TRBJ1-1; 7 bases map to TRBD1. The germline V gene encodes CDR1 GTSNPN and CDR2 SVGIG (reference sequence). Unmatched junction bases numbered 11, after V lost 5 bases and J lost 5 bases. There are 14 residues in the CDR3. CDR3 sequence: CAWEIRGHGTEAFF. The CDR3 region has the DNA TGTGCCTGGGAAATTAGGGGGCATGGTACTGAAGCTTTCTTT.

The chain joins TRBV28 to TRBJ2-7; tentatively, D is TRBD2 (6 bases). Between the trimmed V and J ends, which lost 3 bases and 2 bases, there was a span of 14 bases. The CDR3 has 15 residues. CDR1 is MDHEN, CDR2 SYDVKM, per germline. The CDR3 sequence: CASSFRRDLPYEQYF. The CDR3 coding sequence is TGTGCCAGCAGTTTTAGGAGGGATCTGCCCTACGAGCAGTACTTC.

The chain couples TRBV5-6 to TRBJ2-7, with D possibly matching TRBD2 (6 bases). Between the trimmed V and J ends, which lost 0 bases and 6 bases, there was a span of 13 bases. This CDR3 region has 14 residues. Germline V gene data show CDR1 as SGHDT and CDR2 as YYEEEE. CDR3 nucleotide sequence: TGTGCCAGCAGCTTGGACTGGACGGGAGCCGAGCAGTACTTC. Amino acids: CASSLDWTGAEQYF.

This clone was seen a handful of times. Within the sample, other DNA sequences also encode this same CDR3. The chain employs TRBV28 and TRBJ1-5; TRBD1 might be the D (5 bases). This CDR3 has 14 amino acids. The V gene's germline CDR1 is MDHEN and CDR2 SYDVKM. V shed 2 bases and J shed 2 bases, with 7 bases lying between them. CDR3 coding DNA: TGTGCCAGCAGTTTAACAGGAGGCAATCAGCCCCAGCATTTT. Encoded protein: CASSLTGGNQPQHF.

The gene calls are TRBV4-1 and TRBJ1-1; TRBD1 matches at 10 bases. V lost 3 bases to trimming and J lost 3 bases; unmatched junction nucleotides: 4. The CDR3 has 15 residues. The germline V gene has CDR1 MGHRA and CDR2 YSYEKL. CDR3 protein: CASSHSGTGDTEAFF. For the CDR3, the DNA is TGCGCCAGCAGCCATTCCGGGACAGGGGACACTGAAGCTTTCTTT.

The chain has TRBV5-4 and TRBJ1-4; no clear D gene. Germline assignment: CDR1 SGHNT and CDR2 YYREEE (reference sequence). This CDR3 is built from 13 residues. The V end was cut by 3 bases, the J end by 6 bases, with 9 bases between. The DNA of the CDR3 is TGTGCCAGCAGCTCCAGGATGGATGAAAAACTGTTTTTT. It is translated as CASSSRMDEKLFF.

The V and J genes are TRBV6-5 and TRBJ1-1, with 7 bases fitting TRBD1. Trimming took 5 bases from V and 11 from J; bases not matched to a gene: 11. CDR1 is MNHEY, CDR2 SVGAGI, per germline. The CDR3 totals 13 residues. The CDR3 DNA sequence: TGTGCCAGCAGTGAAGCCTCCACAGGGGACGCTTTCTTT. The encoded protein is CASSEASTGDAFF.

Only a few counts were recorded for this clone. The chain joins TRBV27 to TRBJ2-3; perhaps TRBD2 as D (6 bases). The CDR3 is made up of 14 amino acids. V lost 3 bases, J lost 3 bases, and 10 bases lay in between. CDR1 MNHEY and CDR2 SMNVEV come from the germline V gene (reference sequence). CDR3 in amino acids: CASSFASETDTQYF. In nucleotides, the CDR3 is TGTGCCAGCAGTTTTGCTAGCGAGACAGATACGCAGTATTTT.

This clone was detected only a few times. This chain connects TRBV29-1 to TRBJ1-2, with 8 bases lining up with TRBD1. CDR1 and CDR2 (germline): SQVTM, ANQGSEA. The V gene end was trimmed by 8 bases and the J gene end by 2 bases; junction bases not matched to a gene: 4. The CDR3 is 12 residues long. CDR3 DNA sequence: TGCAGCACTGGACAGGGAAACTATGGCTACACCTTC. Protein product: CSTGQGNYGYTF. Full variable domain (missing parts from reference TRBV29-1 and TRBJ1-2): SAVISQKPSRDICQRGTSLTIQCQVDSQVTMMFWYRQQPGQSLTLIATANQGSEATYESGFVIDKFPISRPNLTFSTLTVSNMSPEDSSIYLCSTGQGNYGYTFGSGTRLTVV.

The chain employs TRBV29-1 and TRBJ2-4; 7 bases match TRBD1. Germline CDR1 SQVTM, CDR2 ANQGSEA. J gave up 2 bases and V 6 bases, and 10 bases lay outside the gene matches. The CDR3 extends over 15 amino acids. CDR3 residues: CSVLRDSVTKNIQYF. The CDR3 region has the DNA TGCAGCGTCCTCCGGGACAGCGTGACCAAAAACATTCAGTACTTC.

The chain is built from TRBV10-3 and TRBJ2-5; tentative D call: TRBD2 (6 bases). This CDR3 is 12 amino acids long. V was trimmed by 5 bases and J by 4 bases, leaving 8 bases between them. CDR1 ENHRY and CDR2 SYGVKD come from the germline V gene. The CDR3, as DNA: TGTGCCATCAGTCAGGGAGGAGAGACCCAGTACTTC. Amino acids: CAISQGGETQYF.

This clone was observed a handful of times. This chain joins TRBV10-3 and TRBJ1-1; D gene ambiguous. V shed 4 bases and J shed 0 bases, with 9 bases lying between them. Germline-derived CDR1 and CDR2 are ENHRY and SYGVKD. The CDR3 is 14 residues long. CDR3 sequence: CAISAEVMNTEAFF. The CDR3, as DNA: TGTGCCATCAGTGCGGAGGTGATGAACACTGAAGCTTTCTTT.

The chain's CDR3 is CASSLGEKPFPDEQYF. CDR3 sequence (DNA): TGCGCCAGCAGCTTGGGAGAAAAACCTTTCCCTGACGAGCAGTACTTC. The chain joins TRBV5-1 to TRBJ2-7; D gene unclear. Per germline, CDR1 SGHRS and CDR2 YFSETQ. This CDR3 is 16 amino acids long. V was cut by 0 bases and J by 5 bases, with 18 bases left in between.

A remark on this clone: The same CDR3 arises from other DNA sequences in this sample as well. V gene TRBV5-1 combines with J gene TRBJ2-3, with 9 bases fitting TRBD2. The CDR3 runs 14 residues. V trimming: 4 bases; J trimming: 4 bases; junction bases outside the gene matches: 4. Germline CDR1 is SGHRS and CDR2 is YFSETQ. CDR3 DNA: TGCGCCAGCAGCCCTGGACTAGCGTCAGATACGCAGTATTTT. It codes for CASSPGLASDTQYF.

The chain employs TRBV10-3 and TRBJ2-3; D gene ambiguous. There are 13 residues in the CDR3. Trimming removed 9 bases at V and 2 bases at J, with 12 bases between. Germline CDR1 ENHRY, CDR2 SYGVKD. CDR3 nucleotides: TGTGCCATGACGGAAGGTCCCACAGATACGCAGTATTTT. Protein product: CAMTEGPTDTQYF.

This clone showed up just a few times. The gene calls are TRBV5-1 and TRBJ2-1; D is perhaps TRBD1 (5 bases). Deletions cut 1 base from V and 4 bases from J, with 12 bases between. CDR1 and CDR2 (germline): SGHRS, YFSETQ. This CDR3 is 15 amino acids long. The CDR3 protein is CASSLQGGSYNEQFF. The CDR3 bases are TGCGCCAGCAGCTTGCAGGGCGGATCTTACAATGAGCAGTTCTTC. The whole variable domain, remainder taken from reference TRBV5-1 and TRBJ2-1, is KAGVTQTPRYLIKTRGQQVTLSCSPISGHRSVSWYQQTPGQGLQFLFEYFSETQRNKGNFPGRFSGRQFSNSRSEMNVSTLELGDSALYLCASSLQGGSYNEQFFGPGTRLTVL.

This clone turned up a few times. V is TRBV19 and J is TRBJ1-1, with 10 bases lining up with TRBD1. The CDR3 runs 15 residues. With 5 bases clipped from V and 1 base from J, the junction kept 4 bases outside the gene matches. Germline CDR1 reads LNHDA; CDR2 reads SQIVND (reference sequence). This CDR3 reads CASSSGTGANTEAFF. The CDR3 nucleotides are TGTGCCAGTAGTTCTGGGACAGGGGCGAACACTGAAGCTTTCTTT.

V usage is TRBV18 and J usage is TRBJ1-2; 7 positions match TRBD1. This CDR3 is built from 15 residues. J lost 0 bases, V lost 6 bases, and 7 bases had no gene match. Germline CDR1 and CDR2: KGHSH and LQKENI. The DNA of the CDR3 is TGTGCCAGCTCGCAAGACAGGGCCACTAACTATGGCTACACCTTC. Its protein product is CASSQDRATNYGYTF. The variable domain in full, completed from reference TRBV18 and TRBJ1-2, reads NAGVMQNPRHLVRRRGQEARLRCSPMKGHSHVYWYRQLPEEGLKFMVYLQKENIIDESGMPKERFSAEFPKEGPSILRIQQVVRGDSAAYFCASSQDRATNYGYTFGSGTRLTVV.

This clone was detected a few times. This chain joins TRBV7-9 and TRBJ1-6; unclear D gene. V lost 0 bases, J lost 15 bases, and 15 bases lay in between. The CDR3 sequence is 14 residues long. Germline CDR1 SEHNR, CDR2 FQNEAQ (reference sequence). CDR3 in amino acids: CASSLAHQSGSLHF. For the CDR3, the DNA is TGTGCCAGCAGCTTAGCTCATCAATCGGGAAGCCTCCACTTT.

This clone was seen only a few times. This chain connects TRBV29-1 to TRBJ1-1, with D possibly being TRBD1 (5 bases). Deletions cut 6 bases from V and 3 bases from J, with 20 bases between. The germline V gene has CDR1 SQVTM and CDR2 ANQGSEA. CDR3 size: 15 residues. The CDR3 bases are TGCAGCGTGGCCTCCGGTGGGGGGTGGGACACTGAAGCTTTCTTT. Translation gives CSVASGGGWDTEAFF.

There are a few counts of this clone. The chain employs TRBV4-2 and TRBJ2-5; 8 bases agree with TRBD2. CDR1 is LGHNA, CDR2 YNFKEQ, per germline. This CDR3 contains 15 residues. With 0 bases clipped from V and 7 bases from J, the junction kept 7 bases outside the gene matches. The CDR3 DNA reads TGTGCCAGCAGCCAAGAAAGCGGGGGCCAGGGGACCCAGTACTTC. Residues: CASSQESGGQGTQYF.

This clone turned up a few times. The V gene is TRBV5-6, the J gene TRBJ2-1, with D perhaps assigned TRBD1 or TRBD2 (6 bases each). The CDR3 has 12 residues. Germline V gene data show CDR1 as SGHDT and CDR2 as YYEEEE. V was pared by 7 bases and J by 8 bases, with 13 bases between. The CDR3: CASSWGADEQFF. The CDR3, as DNA: TGTGCCAGCTCCTGGGGGGCTGATGAGCAGTTCTTC.

This clone was detected only a few times. This chain uses TRBV6-5 with TRBJ2-3; 8 bases align to TRBD1. The CDR3 extends over 14 amino acids. The J segment lost 2 bases and the V segment lost 5 bases, leaving 3 bases of the junction unmatched. Germline V gene lookup returns CDR1 MNHEY and CDR2 SVGAGI. The CDR3 is CASSRQGFTDTQYF. The DNA of the CDR3 is TGTGCCAGCAGTAGACAGGGGTTCACAGATACGCAGTATTTT.

This clone was observed a few times. This chain connects TRBV10-2 to TRBJ1-1, with a tentative D call TRBD1 (6 bases). CDR1 and CDR2 (germline): WSHSY, SAAADI. V was shortened by 5 bases and J by 5 bases, with 15 bases between the two germline ends. The CDR3 runs to 14 residues. Here the CDR3 reads CASSPPRGVTEAFF. The CDR3 nucleotides read TGCGCCAGCAGTCCACCGAGGGGGGTAACTGAAGCTTTCTTT.